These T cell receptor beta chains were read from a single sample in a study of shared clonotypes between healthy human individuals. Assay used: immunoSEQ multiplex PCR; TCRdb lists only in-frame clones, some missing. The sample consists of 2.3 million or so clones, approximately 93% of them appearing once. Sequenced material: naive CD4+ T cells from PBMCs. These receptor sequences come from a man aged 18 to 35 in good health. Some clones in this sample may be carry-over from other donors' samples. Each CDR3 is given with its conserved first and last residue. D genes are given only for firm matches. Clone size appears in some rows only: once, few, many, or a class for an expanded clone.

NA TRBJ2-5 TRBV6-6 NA TGTGCCAGCAGCTCCCCAGCGGGAGAGACCCAGTACTTC CASSSPAGETQYF
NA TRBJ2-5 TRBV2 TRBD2 TGTGCCAGTAGTCCCGGGGGGGGCAGATGGGAAGAGACCCAGTACTTC CASSPGGGRWEETQYF
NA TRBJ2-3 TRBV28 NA TGTGCCATAAAGGGGGGGGCTCCGGATACGCAGTATTTT CAIKGGAPDTQYF
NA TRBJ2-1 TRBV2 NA TGTGCCAGCAGGGGGCTCAATGAGCAGTTCTTC CASRGLNEQFF
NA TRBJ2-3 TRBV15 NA TGTGCCACCAGCACCCGGACAGAAACAGATACGCAGTATTTT CATSTRTETDTQYF
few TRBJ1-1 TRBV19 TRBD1 TGTGCCACCAACACATTCCAGGGGGCCGCTGAAGCTTTCTTT CATNTFQGAAEAFF
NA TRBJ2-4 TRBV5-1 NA TGCGCCAGCAGCCTAAATCAAAGAGGCCTAGGTGACATTCAGTACTTC CASSLNQRGLGDIQYF
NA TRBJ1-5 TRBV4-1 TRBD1 TGCGCCAGCAGCCAATTCCAAATGACAGGGGTCATGTCGCCCCAGCATTTT CASSQFQMTGVMSPQHF
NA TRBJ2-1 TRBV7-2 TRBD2 TGTGCCAGCAGCCTTAGCGGGAGTGAGCAGTTCTTC CASSLSGSEQFF
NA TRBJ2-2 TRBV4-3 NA TGCGCCAGCAGCTGGGGGTCCCGGTTAAACACCGGGGAGCTGTTTTTT CASSWGSRLNTGELFF
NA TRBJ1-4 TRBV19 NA TGTGCCAGTAGTATTGGCGGTAATGAAAAACTGTTTTTT CASSIGGNEKLFF
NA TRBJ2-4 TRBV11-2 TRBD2 TGTGCCAGCAGCCAAGGGGGACTAGCCTTAGCCAAAAACATTCAGTACTTC CASSQGGLALAKNIQYF
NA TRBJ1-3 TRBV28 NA TGTGCCAGCAGTTTAATAGGGTCTCCAGCTGGAAACACCATATATTTT CASSLIGSPAGNTIYF
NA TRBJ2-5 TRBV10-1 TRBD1 TGCGCCAGCAGTGAGTCACCAGGGGGTGAGGAGACCCAGTACTTC CASSESPGGEETQYF
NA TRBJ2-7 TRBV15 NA TGTGCCACCAGCAGAGATAAGATTGGGGGCGGCGAGCAGTACTTC CATSRDKIGGGEQYF
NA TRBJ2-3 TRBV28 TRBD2 TGTGCCAGCAGTCCCCCGGGGGGAGATACGCAGTATTTT CASSPPGGDTQYF
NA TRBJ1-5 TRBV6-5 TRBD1 TGTGCCAGCAGCCCCGGGACAGCGGCGAGTCAGCCCCAGCATTTT CASSPGTAASQPQHF
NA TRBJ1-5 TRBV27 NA TGTGCCAGCAGTTCCGGGGGGCAGCCCCAGCATTTT CASSSGGQPQHF
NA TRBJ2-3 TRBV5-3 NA TGTGCCAGAAGCGGCCTCGGCCCCGTAGGGTATACGCAGTATTTT CARSGLGPVGYTQYF
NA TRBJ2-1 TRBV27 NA TGTGCCAGCACGGACAAAACCTTCAATGAGCAGTTCTTC CASTDKTFNEQFF
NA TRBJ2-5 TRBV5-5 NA TGTGCCAGCAGCTTGGTGGAGACCCAGTACTTC CASSLVETQYF
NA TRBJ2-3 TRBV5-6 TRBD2 TGTGCCAGCAGCTTTTCTACTAGCGGGGAGGATACGCAGTATTTT CASSFSTSGEDTQYF
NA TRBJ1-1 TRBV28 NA TGTGCCAGCAGTTCCGCCGGGACCGGTACTTTAGCTGAAGCTTTCTTT CASSSAGTGTLAEAFF
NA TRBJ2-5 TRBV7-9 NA TGTGCCAGCAGCTTAAGGAGGCTACAGCAAGAGACCCAGTACTTC CASSLRRLQQETQYF
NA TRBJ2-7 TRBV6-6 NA TGTGCCAGCAGCCCCTTAGCGCGATCCTACGAGCAGTACTTC CASSPLARSYEQYF
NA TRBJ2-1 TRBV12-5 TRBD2 TGTGCTAGTGGTCTGGGGACTAGCGTTTGGAATGAGCAGTTCTTC CASGLGTSVWNEQFF
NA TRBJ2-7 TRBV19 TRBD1 TGTGCCACCACGGACAGGGGGGTGGGTGAGCAGTACTTC CATTDRGVGEQYF
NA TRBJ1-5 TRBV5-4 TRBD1 TGTGCCAGCAGCTTAGAGGGGGCTCGGTGCAATCAGCCCCAGCATTTT CASSLEGARCNQPQHF
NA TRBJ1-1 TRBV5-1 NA TGCGCCAGCAGCTTGTTAACACCACCGGACACTGAAGCTTTCTTT CASSLLTPPDTEAFF